This T cell receptor beta chain was obtained from a study of CD8 T cells in Susac syndrome. Trimming pared 4 bases from V and 5 bases from J, leaving 8 bases between. This CDR3 comprises 13 residues. Reverse transcription used roughly 0.5 to 1 ug RNA and random hexamers. TCRdb itself ran the immunoSEQ multiplex PCR reads through MiXCR, one entry per CDR3 protein. The repertoire holds more than 150,000 distinct CDR3 sequences, with 95% as singletons. The sample comprised CD8+ T cells from PBMCs. The chain uses TRBV12-3 or TRBV12-4 and TRBJ2-2, with D possibly matching TRBD1 (5 bases). This receptor was identified in a human donor with Susac syndrome. CDR3 sequence reads: CASSSAGTGELFF. As DNA, the CDR3 is TGTGCCAGCAGTTCTGCAGGGACCGGGGAGCTGTTTTTT.